The next 15 T cell receptor beta chains were all read from a single sample in a study of blood T cell repertoires in COVID-19 (dated by TCRdb to 2018 to 2021). The method behind the library was the immunoSEQ multiplex PCR assay. The source is immuneACCESS, and TCRdb retained only in-frame sequences with V and J called. Part of the clones is not carried over; for the studies checked, unresolved V genes explain less than half of this, and the remainder is unexplained. The table for this sample lists about 230,000 clones; approximately 90% of them were counted only once. The ten top clones hold around 10% of the sample. The sequencing sample was made of peripheral blood. These receptors originate from a man aged 45-65 years with COVID-19, enrolled during active disease.

The chain is built from TRBV5-5 and TRBJ2-7; weak D call: TRBD1 (5 bases). Germline V CDR1 and CDR2: SGHKS, YYEKEE (reference sequence). Trimming shortened V by 0 bases and J by 9 bases, and 13 bases separated the two germline ends. This CDR3 comprises 13 residues. The DNA for the CDR3 is TGTGCCAGCAGCTTGGAGGGCTCAACAGGGCAGTACTTC. Its translation: CASSLEGSTGQYF.

The V call is TRBV6-1, the J call TRBJ2-5, with D possibly matching TRBD1 (6 bases). Germline CDR1 reads MNHNS; CDR2 reads SASEGT. The CDR3 runs to 15 residues. The V and J ends lost 3 bases and 2 bases respectively, with 13 bases between them. CDR3 residues: CASSDRTAGQETQYF. CDR3 nucleotides: TGTGCCAGCAGTGATAGGACAGCCGGTCAAGAGACCCAGTACTTC.

The V call is TRBV6-5, the J call TRBJ2-1, with 8 bases matching TRBD2. The CDR3 loop spans 13 amino acids. From germline, CDR1 is MNHEY and CDR2 SVGAGI. The trim removed 7 bases at V and 3 bases at J, leaving 2 bases unmatched. CDR3 region: CASKGTSYNEQFF. The CDR3 region has the DNA TGTGCCAGCAAAGGGACTAGCTACAATGAGCAGTTCTTC.

The CDR3 region is CASSQASGPAWDEQFF. In DNA form, the CDR3 reads TGTGCCAGCAGCCAAGCTAGCGGGCCTGCCTGGGATGAGCAGTTCTTC. This rearrangement joins TRBV4-2 to TRBJ2-1; 8 bases agree with TRBD2. The junction had 10 bases not matched to a gene; V was cut back by 1 base and J by 8 bases. CDR1 is LGHNA, CDR2 YNFKEQ, per germline. The CDR3 totals 16 residues.

The rearrangement joins TRBV27 to TRBJ1-6; 7 positions agree with TRBD1. Trimming at V came to 3 bases and at J to 4 bases, leaving 9 bases not matched to a gene. The CDR3 is made up of 17 amino acids. Germline CDR1 and CDR2: MNHEY and SMNVEV (reference sequence). The CDR3 coding sequence is TGTGCCAGCAGTTTGCGAGAGCCGGGACAGTATAATTCACCCCTCCACTTT. Protein: CASSLREPGQYNSPLHF.

The chain is built from TRBV21-1 and TRBJ2-7; TRBD1 is the table's D call and was not checked against the DNA. TRBV21-1 is a recognized pseudogene. This CDR3 comprises 15 residues. CDR3 sequence (DNA): TGTGCCAGCAGCAAGCCTACTGACAGGGGTGGCGAGCAGTACTTC. It yields the protein CASSKPTDRGGEQYF.

V usage is TRBV6-1 and J usage is TRBJ1-1; no clear D gene. V lost 2 bases and J 2 bases, leaving 15 bases between the germline ends. Per the germline V gene, CDR1 is MNHNS and CDR2 is SASEGT. The CDR3 contains 16 residues. CDR3 amino acids: CASSEMVMGSNTEAFF. The CDR3 DNA sequence: TGTGCCAGCAGTGAAATGGTTATGGGCAGCAACACTGAAGCTTTCTTT.

The rearrangement uses TRBV19 and TRBJ1-5; D not certain. Germline V CDR1 and CDR2: LNHDA, SQIVND (reference sequence). V was clipped by 9 bases and J by 5 bases, with 14 bases between them. The CDR3 length is 13 residues. CDR3 in DNA: TGTGCCAGCGACTCGGCAGATTATCAGCCCCAGCATTTT. Its translation: CASDSADYQPQHF.

A note on this clone: This CDR3 is also generated by other DNA sequences in the sample. The chain combines TRBV5-4 with TRBJ1-5; 10 bases are a match to TRBD1. Looked up from germline, CDR1 is SGHNT and CDR2 is YYREEE (reference sequence). After removal of 4 bases from V and 3 bases from J, the junction contained 4 bases not matched to a gene. This CDR3 has 15 residues. The CDR3 sequence is CASSPGTGDNQPQHF. The DNA for the CDR3 is TGTGCCAGCAGCCCCGGGACAGGGGACAATCAGCCCCAGCATTTT.

The V and J genes are TRBV27 and TRBJ1-5; the D is unclear. V was clipped by 4 bases and J by 5 bases, with 12 bases between them. Germline-derived CDR1 and CDR2 are MNHEY and SMNVEV (reference sequence). The CDR3 loop spans 14 amino acids. CDR3: CASSSRLGYQPQHF. For the CDR3, the DNA is TGTGCCAGCAGTTCCCGCCTAGGTTATCAGCCCCAGCATTTT.

The CDR3 is CASSYSTGGETQYF. CDR3 sequence (DNA): TGTGCCAGCAGTTACTCGACAGGGGGCGAGACCCAGTACTTC. The chain combines TRBV6-5 with TRBJ2-5, with 10 nucleotides matching TRBD1. The germline V gene has CDR1 MNHEY and CDR2 SVGAGI. The ends lost 0 bases at V and 5 bases at J; junction bases unmatched: 0. The CDR3 is 14 amino acids.

CDR3 sequence reads: CASSDRVGTDTQYF. The CDR3 DNA follows: TGTGCCAGCAGTGACAGGGTGGGCACAGATACGCAGTATTTT. This chain links TRBV2 with TRBJ2-3, with D possibly being TRBD1 (5 bases). CDR1 is SNHLY and CDR2 is FYNNEI in the germline V gene. The V end was cut by 3 bases, the J end by 1 base, with 8 bases between. The CDR3 is 14 residues long.

This clone was seen only once. This chain joins TRBV7-8 and TRBJ2-2; TRBD2 is a possible D gene (5 bases). Germline lookup yields CDR1 SGHVS and CDR2 FQNEAQ. V lost 2 bases and J 2 bases, leaving 9 bases between the germline ends. The CDR3 is made up of 15 amino acids. The CDR3 DNA sequence: TGTGCCAGCAGCTTAAGACGGACTAACACCGGGGAGCTGTTTTTT. Amino acid sequence: CASSLRRTNTGELFF.

The chain has TRBV6-5 and TRBJ2-1, with TRBD2 identical over 9 bases. V gave up 8 bases and J gave up 0 bases; unmatched junction bases: 2. The CDR3 is 14 amino acids. The germline V gene encodes CDR1 MNHEY and CDR2 SVGAGI. The DNA of the CDR3 is TGTGCCAGCTGTAGCGGGAGCTCCTACAATGAGCAGTTCTTC. Amino acids: CASCSGSSYNEQFF.

This clone was observed a single time. This chain uses TRBV19 with TRBJ2-7; a possible D gene is TRBD1 (6 bases). The V and J ends lost 5 bases and 2 bases respectively, with 13 bases between them. The CDR3 runs to 14 residues. The germline V gene encodes CDR1 LNHDA and CDR2 SQIVND (reference sequence). CDR3 amino acids: CASSSRQAPYEQYF. CDR3 coding DNA: TGTGCCAGTAGTTCCAGACAGGCACCCTACGAGCAGTACTTC.